The clone carrying this T cell receptor beta chain was seen once. Assay: immunoSEQ multiplex PCR; the TCRdb copy retains only in-frame clones and omits some. The repertoire has some 220,000 clones, roughly nine tenths of them found once; the top ten carry roughly 3%. The data originate from a study of blood T cell repertoires in COVID-19. The V end lost 0 bases, the J end lost 4 bases, and 15 bases lay between the germline ends. Germline V gene lookup returns CDR1 ENHRY and CDR2 SYGVKD. The CDR3 has 16 residues. The specimen sequenced was PBMCs or T cells enriched from blood (not recorded which). The source is a young woman in a cohort exposed to, infected with or recovered from COVID-19 (not recorded which). This chain connects TRBV10-3 to TRBJ1-1; D is unresolved. The CDR3 here is CAISESGRPGSTEAFF. The CDR3 region has the DNA TGTGCCATCAGTGAGTCGGGCAGGCCTGGTAGCACTGAAGCTTTCTTT.